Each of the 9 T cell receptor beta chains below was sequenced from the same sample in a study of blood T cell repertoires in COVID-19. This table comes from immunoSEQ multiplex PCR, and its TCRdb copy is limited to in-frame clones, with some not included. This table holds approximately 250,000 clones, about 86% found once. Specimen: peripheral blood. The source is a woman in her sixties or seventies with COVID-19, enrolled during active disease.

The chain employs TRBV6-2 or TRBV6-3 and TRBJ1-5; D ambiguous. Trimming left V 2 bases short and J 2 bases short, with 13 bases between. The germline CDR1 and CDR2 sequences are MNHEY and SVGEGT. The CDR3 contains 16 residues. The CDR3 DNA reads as TGTGCCAGCAGTTACGAGCAGGCAAGAGGCAATCAGCCCCAGCATTTT. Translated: CASSYEQARGNQPQHF.

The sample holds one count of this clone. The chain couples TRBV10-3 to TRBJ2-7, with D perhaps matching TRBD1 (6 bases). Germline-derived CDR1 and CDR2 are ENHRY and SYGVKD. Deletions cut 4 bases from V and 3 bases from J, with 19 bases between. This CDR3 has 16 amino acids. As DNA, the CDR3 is TGTGCCATCAGTGGGACGGAGCAGGGGAGATTCTACGAGCAGTACTTC. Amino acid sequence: CAISGTEQGRFYEQYF.

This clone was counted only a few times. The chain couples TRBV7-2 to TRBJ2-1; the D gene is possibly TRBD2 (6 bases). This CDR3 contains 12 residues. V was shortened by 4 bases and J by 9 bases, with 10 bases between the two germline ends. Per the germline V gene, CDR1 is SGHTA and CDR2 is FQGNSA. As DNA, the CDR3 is TGTGCCAGCAGCTCCGTCGGGGGTGAGCAGTTCTTC. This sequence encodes CASSSVGGEQFF. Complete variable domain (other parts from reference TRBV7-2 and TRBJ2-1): GAGVSQSPSNKVTEKGKDVELRCDPISGHTALYWYRQSLGQGLEFLIYFQGNSAPDKSGLPSDRFSAERTGGSVSTLTIQRTQQEDSAVYLCASSSVGGEQFFGPGTRLTVL.

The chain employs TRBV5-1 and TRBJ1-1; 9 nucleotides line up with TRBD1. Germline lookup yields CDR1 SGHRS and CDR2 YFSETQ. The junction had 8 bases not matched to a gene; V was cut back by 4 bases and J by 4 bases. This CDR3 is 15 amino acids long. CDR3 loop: CASSVRDRVGTEAFF. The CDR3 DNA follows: TGCGCCAGCAGCGTTCGGGACAGGGTGGGCACTGAAGCTTTCTTT.

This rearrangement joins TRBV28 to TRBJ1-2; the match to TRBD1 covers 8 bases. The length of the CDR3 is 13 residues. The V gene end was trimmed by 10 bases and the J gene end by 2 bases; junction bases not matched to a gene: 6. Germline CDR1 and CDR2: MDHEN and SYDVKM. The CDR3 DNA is TGTGCCACCCGGACAGGGAAAAACTATGGCTACACCTTC. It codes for CATRTGKNYGYTF.

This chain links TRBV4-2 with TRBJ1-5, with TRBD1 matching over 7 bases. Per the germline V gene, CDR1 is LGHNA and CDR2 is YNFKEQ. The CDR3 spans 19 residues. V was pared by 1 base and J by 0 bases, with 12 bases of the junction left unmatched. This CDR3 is CASSQVSGTETYSNQPQHF. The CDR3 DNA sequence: TGTGCCAGCAGCCAAGTATCCGGGACAGAGACTTATAGCAATCAGCCCCAGCATTTT.

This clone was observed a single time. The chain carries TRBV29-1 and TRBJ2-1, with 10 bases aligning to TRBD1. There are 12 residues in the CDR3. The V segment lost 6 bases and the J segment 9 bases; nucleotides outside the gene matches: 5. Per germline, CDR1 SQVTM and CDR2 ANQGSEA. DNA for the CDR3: TGCAGCGTCGACAGGGGGCAATTTGAGCAGTTCTTC. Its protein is CSVDRGQFEQFF.

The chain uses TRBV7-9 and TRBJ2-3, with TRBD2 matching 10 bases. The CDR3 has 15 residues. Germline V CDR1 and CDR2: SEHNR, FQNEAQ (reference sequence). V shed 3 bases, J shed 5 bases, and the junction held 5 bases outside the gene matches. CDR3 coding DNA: TGTGCCAGCAGCTTTCAAGGACTAGCGGTAGATACGCAGTATTTT. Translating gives CASSFQGLAVDTQYF.

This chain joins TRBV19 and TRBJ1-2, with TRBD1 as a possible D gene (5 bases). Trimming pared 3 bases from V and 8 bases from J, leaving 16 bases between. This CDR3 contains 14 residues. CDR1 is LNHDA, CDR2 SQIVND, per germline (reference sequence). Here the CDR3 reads CASSMPREDRGYTF. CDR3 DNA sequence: TGTGCCAGTAGTATGCCCAGGGAAGACCGGGGCTACACCTTC.